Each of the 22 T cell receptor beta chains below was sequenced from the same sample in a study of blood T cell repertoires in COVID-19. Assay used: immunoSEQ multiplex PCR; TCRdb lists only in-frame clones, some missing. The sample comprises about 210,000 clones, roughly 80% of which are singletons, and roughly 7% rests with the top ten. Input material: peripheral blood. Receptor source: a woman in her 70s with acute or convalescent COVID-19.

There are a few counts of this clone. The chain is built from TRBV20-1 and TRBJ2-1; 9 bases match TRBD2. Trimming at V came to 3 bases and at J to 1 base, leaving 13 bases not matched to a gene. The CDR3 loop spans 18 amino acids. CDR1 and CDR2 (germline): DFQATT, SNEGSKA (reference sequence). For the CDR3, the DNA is TGCAGTGCTAGTAGGTCTGGCGGGGGGGCCGGATCCTACAATGAGCAGTTCTTC. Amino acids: CSASRSGGGAGSYNEQFF.

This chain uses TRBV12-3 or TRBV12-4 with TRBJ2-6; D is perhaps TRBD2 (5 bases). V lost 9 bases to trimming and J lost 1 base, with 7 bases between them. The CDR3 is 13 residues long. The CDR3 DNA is TGTGCCAGTACGGGGTCTGGGGCCAACGTCCTGACTTTC. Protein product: CASTGSGANVLTF.

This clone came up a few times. CDR3 sequence reads: CASSLGPGQGNSPLHF. CDR3 in DNA: TGTGCCAGCAGCTTAGGACCGGGACAGGGGAATTCACCCCTCCACTTT. The chain combines TRBV11-2 with TRBJ1-6; 10 bases map to TRBD1. Germline loops: CDR1 SGHAT, CDR2 FQNNGV. The ends lost 1 base at V and 7 bases at J; junction bases unmatched: 4. This CDR3 has 16 amino acids.

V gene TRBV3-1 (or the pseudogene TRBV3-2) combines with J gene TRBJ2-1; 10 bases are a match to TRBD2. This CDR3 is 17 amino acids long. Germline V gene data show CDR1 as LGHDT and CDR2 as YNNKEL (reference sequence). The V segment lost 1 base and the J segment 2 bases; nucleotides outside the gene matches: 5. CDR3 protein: CASSQGPSGGAYNEQFF. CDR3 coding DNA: TGTGCCAGCAGCCAAGGCCCAAGCGGGGGGGCCTACAATGAGCAGTTCTTC.

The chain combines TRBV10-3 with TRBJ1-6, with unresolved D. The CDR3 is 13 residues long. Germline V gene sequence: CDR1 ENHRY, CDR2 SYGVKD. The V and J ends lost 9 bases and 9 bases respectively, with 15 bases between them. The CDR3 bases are TGTGCCATTTGCCCAGGTGCGGGTTCACCCCTCCACTTT. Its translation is CAICPGAGSPLHF.

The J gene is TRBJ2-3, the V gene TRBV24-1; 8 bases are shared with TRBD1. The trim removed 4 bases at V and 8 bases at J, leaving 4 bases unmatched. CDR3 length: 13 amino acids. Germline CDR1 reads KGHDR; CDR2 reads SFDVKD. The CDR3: CATSDRQGITQYF. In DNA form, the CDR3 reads TGTGCCACCAGTGACCGACAGGGGATTACGCAGTATTTT.

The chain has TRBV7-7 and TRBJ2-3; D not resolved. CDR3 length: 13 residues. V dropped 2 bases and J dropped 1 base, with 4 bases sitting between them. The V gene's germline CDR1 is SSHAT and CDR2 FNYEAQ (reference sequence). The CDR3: CASSLSGTDTQYF. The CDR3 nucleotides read TGTGCCAGCAGCTTATCCGGCACAGATACGCAGTATTTT.

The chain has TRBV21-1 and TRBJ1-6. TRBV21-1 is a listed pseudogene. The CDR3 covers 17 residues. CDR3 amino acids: CASSKVGEVSYNSPLHF. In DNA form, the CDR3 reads TGTGCCAGCAGCAAAGTCGGGGAAGTAAGCTATAATTCACCCCTCCACTTT.

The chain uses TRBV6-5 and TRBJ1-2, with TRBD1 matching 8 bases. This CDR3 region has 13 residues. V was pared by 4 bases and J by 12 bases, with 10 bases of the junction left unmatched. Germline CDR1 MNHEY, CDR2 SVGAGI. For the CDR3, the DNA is TGTGCCAGCAGTTCCTCAAGACAGGGGAGGAACACCTTC. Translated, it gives CASSSSRQGRNTF.

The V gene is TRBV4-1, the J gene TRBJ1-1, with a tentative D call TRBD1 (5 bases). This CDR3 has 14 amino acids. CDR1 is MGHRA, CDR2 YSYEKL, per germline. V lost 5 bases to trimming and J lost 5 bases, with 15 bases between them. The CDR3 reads CASSMDQGSTEAFF. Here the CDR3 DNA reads TGCGCCAGCAGCATGGATCAGGGTTCAACTGAAGCTTTCTTT.

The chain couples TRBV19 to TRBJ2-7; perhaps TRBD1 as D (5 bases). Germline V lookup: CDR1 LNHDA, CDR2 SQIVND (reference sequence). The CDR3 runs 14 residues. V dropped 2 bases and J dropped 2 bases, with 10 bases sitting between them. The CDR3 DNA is TGTGCCAGTAGTATAAAGGGGTCCACCTACGAGCAGTACTTC. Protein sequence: CASSIKGSTYEQYF.

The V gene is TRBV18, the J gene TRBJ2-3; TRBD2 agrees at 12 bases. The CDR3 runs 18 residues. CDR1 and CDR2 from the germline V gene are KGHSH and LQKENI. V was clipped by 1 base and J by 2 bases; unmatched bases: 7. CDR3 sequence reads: CASSPRSLAGGFTDTQYF. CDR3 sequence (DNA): TGTGCCAGCTCACCACGATCCCTAGCGGGGGGGTTCACAGATACGCAGTATTTT.

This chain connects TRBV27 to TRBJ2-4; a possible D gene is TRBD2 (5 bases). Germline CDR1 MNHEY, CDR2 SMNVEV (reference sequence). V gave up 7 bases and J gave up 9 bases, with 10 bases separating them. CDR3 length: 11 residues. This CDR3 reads CASNVEVIQYF. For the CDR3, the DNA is TGTGCCAGCAATGTGGAGGTCATTCAGTACTTC.

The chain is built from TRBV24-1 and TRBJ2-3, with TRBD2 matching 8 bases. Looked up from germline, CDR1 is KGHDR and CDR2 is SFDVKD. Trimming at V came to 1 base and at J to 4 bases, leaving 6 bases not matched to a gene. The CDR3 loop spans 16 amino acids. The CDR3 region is CATSDFQSGGADTQYF. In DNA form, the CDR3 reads TGTGCCACCAGTGATTTTCAATCCGGGGGGGCAGATACGCAGTATTTT.

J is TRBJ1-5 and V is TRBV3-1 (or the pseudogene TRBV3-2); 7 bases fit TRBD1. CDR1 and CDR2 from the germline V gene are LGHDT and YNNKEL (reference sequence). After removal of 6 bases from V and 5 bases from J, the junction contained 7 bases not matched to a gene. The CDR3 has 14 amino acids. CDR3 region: CASSPDRAYQPQHF. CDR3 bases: TGTGCCAGCAGTCCCGACAGGGCGTATCAGCCCCAGCATTTT.

The CDR3 region has the DNA TGTGCCAGTAGTGCGGGACCGGTCGAAAACACCATATATTTT. This codes for CASSAGPVENTIYF. This chain connects TRBV19 to TRBJ1-3; perhaps TRBD1 as D (5 bases). V lost 5 bases to trimming and J lost 6 bases, with 14 bases between them. Looked up from germline, CDR1 is LNHDA and CDR2 is SQIVND (reference sequence). The CDR3 is 14 amino acids.

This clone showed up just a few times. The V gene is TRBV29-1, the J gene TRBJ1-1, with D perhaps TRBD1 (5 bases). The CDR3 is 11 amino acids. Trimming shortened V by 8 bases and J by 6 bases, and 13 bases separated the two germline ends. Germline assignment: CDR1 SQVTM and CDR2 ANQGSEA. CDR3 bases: TGCAGCTGCCTCAGGGAGGCTGAAGCTTTCTTT. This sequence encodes CSCLREAEAFF. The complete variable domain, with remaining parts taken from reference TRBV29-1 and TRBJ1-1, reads SAVISQKPSRDICQRGTSLTIQCQVDSQVTMMFWYRQQPGQSLTLIATANQGSEATYESGFVIDKFPISRPNLTFSTLTVSNMSPEDSSIYLCSCLREAEAFFGQGTRLTVV.

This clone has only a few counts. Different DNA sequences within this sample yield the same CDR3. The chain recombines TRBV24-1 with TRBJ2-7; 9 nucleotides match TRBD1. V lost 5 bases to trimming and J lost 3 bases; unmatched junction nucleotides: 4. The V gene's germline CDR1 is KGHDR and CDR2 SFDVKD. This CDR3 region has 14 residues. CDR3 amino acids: CATSGPGQGYEQYF. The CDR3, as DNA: TGTGCCACCAGTGGGCCGGGACAGGGCTACGAGCAGTACTTC.

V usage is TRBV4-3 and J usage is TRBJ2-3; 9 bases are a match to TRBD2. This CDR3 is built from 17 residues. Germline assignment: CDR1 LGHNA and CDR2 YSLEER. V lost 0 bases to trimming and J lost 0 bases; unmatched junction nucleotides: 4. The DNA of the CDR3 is TGCGCCAGCAGCCAAGAAGTAGCGGGGGCTAGCACAGATACGCAGTATTTT. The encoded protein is CASSQEVAGASTDTQYF.

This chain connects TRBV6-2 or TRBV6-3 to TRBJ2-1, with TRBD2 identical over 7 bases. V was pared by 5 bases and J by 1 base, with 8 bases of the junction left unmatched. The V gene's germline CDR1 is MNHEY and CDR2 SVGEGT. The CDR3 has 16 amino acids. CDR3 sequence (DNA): TGTGCCAGCAGTCCAATTTACGGGGGGTCCTACAATGAGCAGTTCTTC. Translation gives CASSPIYGGSYNEQFF.

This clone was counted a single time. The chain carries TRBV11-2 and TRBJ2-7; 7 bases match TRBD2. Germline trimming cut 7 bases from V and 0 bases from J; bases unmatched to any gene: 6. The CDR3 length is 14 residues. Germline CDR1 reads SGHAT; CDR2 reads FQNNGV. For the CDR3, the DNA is TGTGCCAGCAACCCAGCGGGAAGCTCCTACGAGCAGTACTTC. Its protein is CASNPAGSSYEQYF.

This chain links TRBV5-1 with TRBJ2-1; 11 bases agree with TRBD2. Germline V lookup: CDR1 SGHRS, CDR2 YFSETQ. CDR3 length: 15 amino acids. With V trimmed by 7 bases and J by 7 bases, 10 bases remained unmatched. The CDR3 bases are TGCGCCAGCTCAAGTGGGCTAGCGGGGGGTAATGAGCAGTTCTTC. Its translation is CASSSGLAGGNEQFF.